The rows below give T cell receptor beta chains drawn from one sample of a study of shared clonotypes between healthy human individuals. TCRdb's copy holds only in-frame clones and misses some; the assay was immunoSEQ multiplex PCR. Among roughly 1,100,000 clones, 75% were seen once, and the ten largest hold over 1.3%. Sequencing used memory CD4+ T cells sorted from blood. These receptor sequences come from a man aged 18-30 years in good health. Each CDR3 is given with its conserved first and last residue. Each record gives: V gene, J gene, D gene, clone size, CDR3 DNA, CDR3 protein. D genes are given only for firm matches. Not every row has a clone size; where given, it reads once, few, many or a size class.

v_call: TRBV7-9
j_call: TRBJ1-1
d_call: -
clone_size: -
cdr3_nt: TGTGCCAGCAGCCCTTCGGTCATGAACACTGAAGCTTTCTTT
cdr3_aa: CASSPSVMNTEAFF

v_call: TRBV6-1
j_call: TRBJ2-2
d_call: -
clone_size: -
cdr3_nt: TGTGCCAGCCCGGAACCGCTAGGGGGCGGGGAGCTGTTTTTT
cdr3_aa: CASPEPLGGGELFF

v_call: TRBV2
j_call: TRBJ2-7
d_call: TRBD1
clone_size: -
cdr3_nt: TGTGCCACCAAAGTGCAGGGGGTTTCCTACGAGCAGTACTTC
cdr3_aa: CATKVQGVSYEQYF

v_call: TRBV28
j_call: TRBJ2-5
d_call: -
clone_size: -
cdr3_nt: TGTGCCAGCAGTTTAGAGTCAGCCTGGCGGGAGACCCAGTACTTC
cdr3_aa: CASSLESAWRETQYF

v_call: TRBV27
j_call: TRBJ1-1
d_call: -
clone_size: few
cdr3_nt: TGTGCCAGCAGTCGTCTCACGAACACTGAAGCTTTCTTT
cdr3_aa: CASSRLTNTEAFF

v_call: TRBV9
j_call: TRBJ1-2
d_call: -
clone_size: -
cdr3_nt: TGTGCCAGCAGCGTAGACAGTTCAGGGCTCTATGGCTACACCTTC
cdr3_aa: CASSVDSSGLYGYTF

v_call: TRBV19
j_call: TRBJ2-2
d_call: -
clone_size: -
cdr3_nt: TGTGCCAGTACCCTAGGGGGGGCGAACACCGGGGAGCTGTTTTTT
cdr3_aa: CASTLGGANTGELFF

v_call: TRBV7-8
j_call: TRBJ1-6
d_call: TRBD1
clone_size: -
cdr3_nt: TGTGCCAGCGTAAACGTACAGGGGGCCTCACCCCTCCACTTT
cdr3_aa: CASVNVQGASPLHF

v_call: TRBV9
j_call: TRBJ2-7
d_call: -
clone_size: -
cdr3_nt: TGTGCCAGCAGCGTAGCCCCTGGGCAGTCCTACGAGCAGTACTTC
cdr3_aa: CASSVAPGQSYEQYF

v_call: TRBV28
j_call: TRBJ1-6
d_call: -
clone_size: -
cdr3_nt: TGTGCCAGCAGTTTCCCCCGCTCCTATAATTCACCCCTCCACTTT
cdr3_aa: CASSFPRSYNSPLHF

v_call: TRBV7-2
j_call: TRBJ1-6
d_call: -
clone_size: -
cdr3_nt: TGTGCCAGCAGCTTAATTGCAGGCAATTCACCCCTCCACTTT
cdr3_aa: CASSLIAGNSPLHF

v_call: TRBV18
j_call: TRBJ2-2
d_call: TRBD2
clone_size: -
cdr3_nt: TGTGCCAGCTCACCTAGCGGGAGCGGCGGGGAGCTGTTTTTT
cdr3_aa: CASSPSGSGGELFF

v_call: TRBV7-8
j_call: TRBJ1-5
d_call: -
clone_size: -
cdr3_nt: TGTGCCAGCAGCTTCGTTCAGGGGTTGAGCAATCAGCCCCAGCATTTT
cdr3_aa: CASSFVQGLSNQPQHF

v_call: TRBV25-1
j_call: TRBJ1-2
d_call: -
clone_size: -
cdr3_nt: TGTGCCAGCAGTGACGCTCTCTATGGCTACACCTTC
cdr3_aa: CASSDALYGYTF

v_call: TRBV6-5
j_call: TRBJ1-1
d_call: -
clone_size: -
cdr3_nt: TGTGCCAGCAGCAGACTACTGGACGGGAGTGAAGCTTTCTTT
cdr3_aa: CASSRLLDGSEAFF

v_call: TRBV6-6
j_call: TRBJ2-7
d_call: -
clone_size: many
cdr3_nt: TGTGCCAGCAACTCGGGAATTAGCTCCTACGAGCAGTACTTC
cdr3_aa: CASNSGISSYEQYF

v_call: TRBV11-2
j_call: TRBJ2-5
d_call: TRBD2
clone_size: -
cdr3_nt: TGTGCCAGCAGCTTGAGCGGGAGGTTGGTAGAGACCCAGTACTTC
cdr3_aa: CASSLSGRLVETQYF

v_call: TRBV5-3
j_call: TRBJ2-4
d_call: -
clone_size: -
cdr3_nt: TGTGCCAGAGGCCAATCCGGGGTACTAGCCAAAAACATTCAGTACTTC
cdr3_aa: CARGQSGVLAKNIQYF

v_call: TRBV18
j_call: TRBJ2-1
d_call: -
clone_size: once
cdr3_nt: TGTGCCAGCTCACCTCTAGGGGACAATGAGCAGTTCTTC
cdr3_aa: CASSPLGDNEQFF

v_call: TRBV5-4
j_call: TRBJ2-1
d_call: TRBD2
clone_size: -
cdr3_nt: TGTGCCAGCAGCCAATCCGAGCGGGGGGTATACAATGAGCAGTTCTTC
cdr3_aa: CASSQSERGVYNEQFF

v_call: TRBV27
j_call: TRBJ1-1
d_call: -
clone_size: many
cdr3_nt: TGTGCCAGCAGTTTAGGATCCGAGACTGAAGCTTTCTTT
cdr3_aa: CASSLGSETEAFF

v_call: TRBV5-6
j_call: TRBJ2-3
d_call: -
clone_size: -
cdr3_nt: TGTGCCAGCAGCCTCCCGGGTGGGGATACGCAGTATTTT
cdr3_aa: CASSLPGGDTQYF

v_call: TRBV6-5
j_call: TRBJ2-7
d_call: TRBD2
clone_size: few
cdr3_nt: TGTGCCAGCAGTAACGGGAGGGGCGAGCAGTACTTC
cdr3_aa: CASSNGRGEQYF

v_call: TRBV6-1
j_call: TRBJ2-7
d_call: -
clone_size: -
cdr3_nt: TGTGCCAGCAGTGAATTTGAGACAGACTTGTCCTACGAGCAGTACTTC
cdr3_aa: CASSEFETDLSYEQYF

v_call: TRBV30
j_call: TRBJ2-7
d_call: -
clone_size: -
cdr3_nt: TGTGCCTGGAGTGCCAGCTACGAGCAGTACTTC
cdr3_aa: CAWSASYEQYF

v_call: TRBV11-2
j_call: TRBJ2-7
d_call: -
clone_size: few
cdr3_nt: TGTGCCAGCAGCTTAGGGGCTCTCTACGAGCAGTACTTC
cdr3_aa: CASSLGALYEQYF

v_call: TRBV7-2
j_call: TRBJ2-3
d_call: TRBD2
clone_size: -
cdr3_nt: TGTGCCAGCAGTCCCGGGACTAGCGGGAGGACCAGGACAGATACGCAGTATTTT
cdr3_aa: CASSPGTSGRTRTDTQYF

v_call: TRBV6-6
j_call: TRBJ2-7
d_call: -
clone_size: -
cdr3_nt: TGTGCCGTCCGGGACGGACCCTACGAGCAGTACTTC
cdr3_aa: CAVRDGPYEQYF

v_call: TRBV15
j_call: TRBJ2-7
d_call: TRBD1
clone_size: -
cdr3_nt: TGTGCCACCAGCAATCGACAGGGGGCTCCCTCCGAGCAGTACTTC
cdr3_aa: CATSNRQGAPSEQYF